The 27 T cell receptor beta chains in this list originate from one sample, sequenced in a study of blood T cell repertoires in COVID-19. The data were produced by immunoSEQ multiplex PCR, yet TCRdb's version contains in-frame clones alone and is incomplete. This sample has over 200,000 clones, with over 75% found just once. The sample taken for sequencing was peripheral blood. The receptors originated from a man between 40 and 49 years old with active or convalescent COVID-19.

The genes are TRBV11-2 and TRBJ2-7; D is unresolved. With 3 bases removed from V and 1 base from J, the gap between germline ends came to 7 bases. The CDR3 consists of 13 residues. Germline V gene data show CDR1 as SGHAT and CDR2 as FQNNGV. The CDR3 sequence: CASSFPGSYEQYF. The CDR3 nucleotides read TGTGCCAGCAGCTTCCCCGGTTCCTACGAGCAGTACTTC.

The chain joins TRBV3-1 (or the pseudogene TRBV3-2) to TRBJ1-5; 9 bases are a match to TRBD1. The CDR3 runs 16 residues. Germline V lookup: CDR1 LGHDT, CDR2 YNNKEL (reference sequence). J lost 2 bases, V lost 4 bases, and 6 bases had no gene match. CDR3: CASSPWTGEGNQPQHF. In DNA, the CDR3 is TGTGCCAGCAGCCCCTGGACAGGGGAGGGCAATCAGCCCCAGCATTTT.

This chain uses TRBV6-1 with TRBJ1-1; a possible D gene is TRBD1 (6 bases). From germline, CDR1 is MNHNS and CDR2 SASEGT. This CDR3 spans 17 amino acids. V dropped 4 bases and J dropped 5 bases, with 23 bases sitting between them. The CDR3 region has the DNA TGTGCCAGCAGTGTACGAGGGGGGGGAGGGGAAAGGACTGAAGCTTTCTTT. This sequence encodes CASSVRGGGGERTEAFF.

The chain couples TRBV2 to TRBJ2-3; 10 bases agree with TRBD2. Trimming took 5 bases from V and 5 from J; bases not matched to a gene: 7. CDR1 SNHLY and CDR2 FYNNEI come from the germline V gene. The CDR3 loop spans 15 amino acids. This CDR3 reads CASSIRTSGKDTQYF. Written as DNA, the CDR3 is TGTGCCAGCAGTATCCGGACTAGCGGAAAAGATACGCAGTATTTT. The complete variable domain, with remaining parts taken from reference TRBV2 and TRBJ2-3, reads EPEVTQTPSHQVTQMGQEVILRCVPISNHLYFYWYRQILGQKVEFLVSFYNNEISEKSEIFDDQFSVERPDGSNFTLKIRSTKLEDSAMYFCASSIRTSGKDTQYFGPGTRLTVL.

The chain carries TRBV5-5 and TRBJ2-3; tentatively, D is TRBD2 (5 bases). The length of the CDR3 is 18 residues. The germline gives CDR1 SGHKS, CDR2 YYEKEE (reference sequence). Between the trimmed V and J ends, which lost 0 bases and 2 bases, there was a span of 19 bases. The CDR3 sequence is CASSLEAGLEPFTDTQYF. Here the CDR3 DNA reads TGTGCCAGCAGCTTGGAAGCAGGACTCGAGCCTTTCACAGATACGCAGTATTTT.

The V gene is TRBV2, the J gene TRBJ2-6; D is perhaps TRBD2 (5 bases). V lost 7 bases, J lost 4 bases, and 8 bases lay in between. CDR3 length: 13 residues. Germline CDR1 and CDR2: SNHLY and FYNNEI. CDR3 bases: TGTGCCAGCACGGAGGCCGGGGCCAACGTCCTGACTTTC. Its translation: CASTEAGANVLTF. Supplemented by reference TRBV2 and TRBJ2-6, the full variable domain reads EPEVTQTPSHQVTQMGQEVILRCVPISNHLYFYWYRQILGQKVEFLVSFYNNEISEKSEIFDDQFSVERPDGSNFTLKIRSTKLEDSAMYFCASTEAGANVLTFGAGSRLTVL.

Turning to this clone: The junction shows a germline mismatch at one end, possibly a read error. CDR3 bases: TGTGCCTGGAGTGTACCTGGGACAGGTGGATTT. Translated: CAWSVPGTGGF. The chain uses TRBV30 and TRBJ1-3; 8 bases fit TRBD1. The CDR3 has 11 residues. Germline loops: CDR1 GTSNPN, CDR2 SVGIG (reference sequence). The entire variable domain, with the rest obtained from reference TRBV30 and TRBJ1-3, is as follows: SQTIHQWPATLVQPVGSPLSLECTVEGTSNPNLYWYRQAAGRGLQLLFYSVGIGQISSEVPQNLSASRPQDRQFILSSKKLLLSDSGFYLCAWSVPGTGGFGEGSWLTVV.

The chain employs TRBV28 and TRBJ1-2, with TRBD1 matching 9 bases. Germline V CDR1 and CDR2: MDHEN, SYDVKM. CDR3 length equals 15 residues. V was clipped by 5 bases and J by 1 base; unmatched bases: 5. This CDR3 reads CASSGTGQINYGYTF. In DNA, the CDR3 is TGTGCCAGCAGTGGGACAGGGCAGATTAACTATGGCTACACCTTC.

The chain links TRBV6-4 to TRBJ1-1, with 7 positions matching TRBD1. The CDR3 is 14 amino acids. Trimming cost V 7 bases and J 4 bases; bases outside gene matches: 9. In germline, CDR1 is MRHNA, CDR2 SNTAGT. CDR3 protein: CASTKQGWATEAFF. The CDR3, as DNA: TGTGCCAGCACTAAACAGGGGTGGGCCACTGAAGCTTTCTTT.

This sequence joins TRBV19 and TRBJ2-2; D not certain. Germline CDR1 reads LNHDA; CDR2 reads SQIVND (reference sequence). V dropped 6 bases and J dropped 4 bases, with 9 bases sitting between them. The CDR3 runs to 13 residues. CDR3: CASSITVTGELFF. Here the CDR3 DNA reads TGTGCCAGTAGCATTACAGTCACCGGGGAGCTGTTTTTT.

This clone was observed a few times. Other DNA sequences in this sample translate to the same CDR3. The chain recombines TRBV7-9 with TRBJ1-5; 7 bases are shared with TRBD1. Germline loops: CDR1 SEHNR, CDR2 FQNEAQ (reference sequence). The CDR3 is made up of 13 amino acids. V shed 5 bases, J shed 5 bases, and the junction held 3 bases outside the gene matches. CDR3 DNA sequence: TGTGCCAGCAGCGTCCAGGGGGATCAGCCCCAGCATTTT. Translation gives CASSVQGDQPQHF.

The rearrangement links TRBV28 to TRBJ1-1, with TRBD1 identical over 12 bases. V lost 7 bases and J lost 11; bases outside the gene matches: 8. The CDR3 extends over 13 amino acids. Germline-derived CDR1 and CDR2 are MDHEN and SYDVKM. This CDR3 reads CASTGTGGAEAFF. For the CDR3, the DNA is TGTGCCAGCACCGGGACAGGGGGCGCGGAGGCTTTCTTT.

This clone was seen a single time. V usage is TRBV7-3 and J usage is TRBJ2-1, with 9 bases that match TRBD2. The CDR3 contains 17 residues. J was trimmed by 0 bases and V by 1 base; bases with no gene match: 4. Germline loops: CDR1 SGHTA, CDR2 FQGTGA. The CDR3 DNA reads as TGTGCCAGCAGCTTAAGGGGTAGCGGGAGCTCCTACAATGAGCAGTTCTTC. This sequence encodes CASSLRGSGSSYNEQFF.

V gene TRBV9 combines with J gene TRBJ1-1, with D maybe TRBD1 (5 bases). This CDR3 has 16 residues. V was cut by 4 bases and J by 2 bases, with 18 bases left in between. Germline V CDR1 and CDR2: SGDLS, YYNGEE. The chain's CDR3 is CASSPFLTDSNTEAFF. DNA for the CDR3: TGTGCCAGCAGCCCCTTCTTGACAGACTCAAACACTGAAGCTTTCTTT.

V gene TRBV5-6 combines with J gene TRBJ1-2, with 7 bases identical to TRBD1. J lost 5 bases, V lost 2 bases, and 6 bases had no gene match. The CDR3 spans 14 residues. Germline CDR1 reads SGHDT; CDR2 reads YYEEEE. The CDR3 DNA is TGTGCCAGCAGCTTTTCCCAGGGGGTGTATGGCTACACCTTC. Its translation: CASSFSQGVYGYTF. The full variable domain, its missing parts supplied by reference TRBV5-6 and TRBJ1-2, is DAGVTQSPTHLIKTRGQQVTLRCSPKSGHDTVSWYQQALGQGPQFIFQYYEEEERQRGNFPDRFSGHQFPNYSSELNVNALLLGDSALYLCASSFSQGVYGYTFGSGTRLTVV.

This chain joins TRBV29-1 and TRBJ2-5; 8 nucleotides agree with TRBD1. Germline CDR1 and CDR2: SQVTM and ANQGSEA. CDR3 length: 13 residues. Germline trimming cut 5 bases from V and 2 bases from J; bases unmatched to any gene: 4. CDR3 sequence reads: CSVTRTGQETQYF. The CDR3 DNA sequence: TGCAGCGTTACTCGGACAGGGCAAGAGACCCAGTACTTC.

The chain couples TRBV5-5 to TRBJ2-7, with TRBD1 matching 7 bases. This CDR3 is 13 amino acids long. The junction had 2 bases not matched to a gene; V was cut back by 1 base and J by 4 bases. CDR1 is SGHKS, CDR2 YYEKEE, per germline (reference sequence). CDR3 coding DNA: TGTGCCAGCAGCTTGACAGGGGTTTACGAGCAGTACTTC. Its protein product is CASSLTGVYEQYF.

This clone appeared a single time. The rearrangement joins TRBV7-6 to TRBJ2-3; D is undetermined. Trimming took 3 bases from V and 4 from J, leaving 8 bases between them. CDR1 is SGHVS, CDR2 FNYEAQ, per germline. The length of the CDR3 is 13 residues. DNA of the CDR3: TGTGCCAGCAGCTTGGAGAGAGCAGATACGCAGTATTTT. Amino acid sequence: CASSLERADTQYF.

The chain joins TRBV5-6 to TRBJ1-6; tentative D call: TRBD1 (5 bases). The germline V gene encodes CDR1 SGHDT and CDR2 YYEEEE. Trimming stripped 0 bases from V and 11 bases from J, with 15 bases between. The CDR3 is made up of 15 amino acids. Here the CDR3 DNA reads TGTGCCAGCAGCTTGGGGCGGCAGGGTTTAACACCCCTCCACTTT. It yields the protein CASSLGRQGLTPLHF.

This clone was seen a few times. The rearrangement joins TRBV5-6 to TRBJ1-2, with D perhaps matching TRBD1 (6 bases). This CDR3 comprises 13 residues. The V gene lost 5 bases and the J gene lost 8 bases, with 16 bases spanning the gap. Germline V gene data show CDR1 as SGHDT and CDR2 as YYEEEE. This chain's CDR3 is CASRPTGAGGYTF. The CDR3 DNA is TGTGCCAGCAGGCCGACAGGAGCGGGAGGCTACACCTTC.

The CDR3 bases are TGCGCCAGCAGCACGGGACAGGGGAGCACTGAAGCTTTCTTT. This sequence encodes CASSTGQGSTEAFF. This rearrangement joins TRBV5-1 to TRBJ1-1, with 10 bases that match TRBD1. The trim removed 4 bases at V and 4 bases at J, leaving 4 bases unmatched. Germline loops: CDR1 SGHRS, CDR2 YFSETQ. The CDR3 loop spans 14 amino acids.

The chain couples TRBV5-1 to TRBJ1-4; TRBD1 is a possible D gene (5 bases). This CDR3 has 15 residues. Germline V lookup: CDR1 SGHRS, CDR2 YFSETQ. The V and J ends lost 4 bases and 8 bases respectively, with 18 bases between them. CDR3 loop: CASSPGVQAGEKLFF. DNA for the CDR3: TGCGCCAGCAGCCCTGGGGTACAGGCCGGGGAAAAACTGTTTTTT.

The chain couples TRBV10-2 to TRBJ2-7, with TRBD2 identical over 7 bases. Per the germline V gene, CDR1 is WSHSY and CDR2 is SAAADI. V trimming: 6 bases; J trimming: 4 bases; junction bases outside the gene matches: 6. The CDR3 extends over 13 amino acids. CDR3 sequence (DNA): TGCGCCAGCAGCGGCGGGAGCGTGTACGAGCAGTACTTC. Its translation is CASSGGSVYEQYF.

This clone was seen once. V usage is TRBV9 and J usage is TRBJ1-2, with a tentative D call TRBD1 (6 bases). Germline CDR1 reads SGDLS; CDR2 reads YYNGEE. CDR3 length: 14 residues. The V end was cut by 4 bases, the J end by 2 bases, with 12 bases between. The CDR3 loop reads CASSSLDRNYGYTF. The CDR3 nucleotides are TGTGCCAGCAGCTCCCTCGACAGGAACTATGGCTACACCTTC.

CDR3 nucleotides: TGTGCCAGCAGCTCCGCCCTTGGACAGGTCCGTGGCTACACCTTC. Encoded protein: CASSSALGQVRGYTF. V usage is TRBV7-9 and J usage is TRBJ1-2; 7 nucleotides agree with TRBD1. This CDR3 region has 15 residues. Germline CDR1 SEHNR, CDR2 FQNEAQ (reference sequence). V dropped 4 bases and J dropped 7; count of bases not matched to a gene: 12.

V gene TRBV30 combines with J gene TRBJ2-7; D perhaps matches TRBD1 (5 bases). Trimming removed 2 bases at V and 0 bases at J, with 14 bases between. The CDR3 runs 15 residues. Germline-derived CDR1 and CDR2 are GTSNPN and SVGIG (reference sequence). The CDR3 DNA is TGTGCCTGGAGTCCTAGACAGATCAACTCCTACGAGCAGTACTTC. This codes for CAWSPRQINSYEQYF.

V is TRBV4-1 and J is TRBJ1-5; D possibly corresponds to TRBD1 (5 bases). CDR3 length: 14 residues. Germline V gene lookup returns CDR1 MGHRA and CDR2 YSYEKL. Trimming removed 8 bases at V and 2 bases at J, with 13 bases between. The chain's CDR3 is CASSGSGGNQPQHF. In DNA, the CDR3 is TGCGCCAGCTCTGGGTCGGGGGGCAATCAGCCCCAGCATTTT.